The rows below give T cell receptor beta chains drawn from one sample of a study of blood T cells in healthy people across ages. TCRdb analysed the 5' RACE reads with MiXCR anew, one entry per CDR3 protein. The sample lists about 750,000 distinct CDR3 sequences; about 53% were seen once. The material sequenced was blood. These receptors were obtained from an elderly man in good health. CDR3s include the opening cysteine and the closing phenylalanine or tryptophan. D genes are given only for firm matches. Only some rows state a clone size, as once, few, many or a class for expanded clones.

clone_size	d_call	v_call	j_call	cdr3_nt	cdr3_aa
.	.	TRBV21-1	TRBJ2-3	TGTGCCAGCAGCAAAGGATGGGGGAGCAGGACTAGCGGGAGGGCCGCAGATACGCAGTATTTT	CASSKGWGSRTSGRAADTQYF
.	.	TRBV20-1	TRBJ2-2	TGCAATAAGAGGGGGGGAAAGGAGCTGTTTTTT	CNKRGGKELFF
many	TRBD2	TRBV13	TRBJ2-7	TGTGCCAGCAGCTTAGCGACCCTAGCGGGGGAGCAGTACTTC	CASSLATLAGEQYF
.	.	TRBV27	TRBJ2-1	TGTGCCAGCAGTTACGGTCAACACAATGAGCAGTTCTTC	CASSYGQHNEQFF
.	.	TRBV11-2	TRBJ2-3	TGTGCCAGCAGCCCTCGAAGATACGCGTATTTT	CASSPRRYAYF
few	.	TRBV29-1	TRBJ2-7	TGCAGCGTTCAGACCCCTCCTCGCTACGAGCAGTACTTC	CSVQTPPRYEQYF
.	.	TRBV12-3/TRBV12-4	TRBJ1-2	TGTGCCAGCAGATCAGGACGGGGAGAGGATGGCTACACCTTC	CASRSGRGEDGYTF
few	TRBD2	TRBV20-1	TRBJ2-1	TGCAGTGCTAGGTGGGAGACTAGCTGGACCTACAATGAGCAGTTCTTC	CSARWETSWTYNEQFF
once	.	TRBV7-8	TRBJ2-1	TGTGCCAGCATCCCCCCCCGGCGGGACCAGCTGTACAATGAGCAGTTCTTC	CASIPPRRDQLYNEQFF
.	.	TRBV3-1	TRBJ1-5	TGTGCCAGCAGCGCAACAGGTTCTCGGGGGCAGCCCCAGCATTTT	CASSATGSRGQPQHF
.	TRBD2	TRBV20-1	TRBJ2-7	TGCAGTGCTCCCCGGACGGAGCGGGGCGAGCAGTACTTC	CSAPRTERGEQYF
few	TRBD1	TRBV11-2	TRBJ2-7	TGTGCCAGCAGCGTTAGTCCGGGACAGCCCTACGAGCAGTACTTC	CASSVSPGQPYEQYF
few	TRBD1	TRBV6-1	TRBJ2-6	TGTGCCAGCACTATACACCAGGGACAGGGGGCCAACGTCCTGACTTTC	CASTIHQGQGANVLTF
.	TRBD2	TRBV29-1	TRBJ2-3	TGCAGCACCGGACTAGCGGGCGTCGAGGGGCACAGATACGCGTATTTT	CSTGLAGVEGHRYAYF
.	TRBD2	TRBV10-3	TRBJ2-3	TGTGCCATCTCGGGACTAGCGGGACCAGATACGCAGTATTTT	CAISGLAGPDTQYF
many	.	TRBV25-1	TRBJ2-6	TGTGCCAGCAGTGAATATGGCAGCTCGTTCTCTGGGGCCAACGTCCTGACTTTC	CASSEYGSSFSGANVLTF
few	.	TRBV29-1	TRBJ1-2	TGCAGCACGGACAGTGGCTACACCTTC	CSTDSGYTF
.	.	TRBV25-1	TRBJ1-1	TGTGCCAGCAGTGAATATGGAGGGTTGAACACTGAAGCTTTCTTT	CASSEYGGLNTEAFF
once	TRBD2	TRBV27	TRBJ2-7	TGTGCCAGCAGGGGAGCGGGAGGGCCACCGTACGAGCAGTACTTC	CASRGAGGPPYEQYF
few	.	TRBV6-6	TRBJ2-3	TGTGCCAGCAGTCAAGGACAGAGCACAGATACGCAGTATTTT	CASSQGQSTDTQYF
.	.	TRBV5-1	TRBJ2-7	TGCGCCAGCAGCGCGGGGCAGGGGTCCCACGAGCAGTACTTC	CASSAGQGSHEQYF
.	TRBD2	TRBV4-1	TRBJ2-2	TGCGCCAGCAGCCAAACAGCGGGACGGACCGGGGAGCTGTTTTTT	CASSQTAGRTGELFF
.	TRBD2	TRBV20-1	TRBJ2-1	TGCAGTGCTAGAATAACTTGGACTAGCGGGAGGGCCAACTACAATGAGCAGTTCTTC	CSARITWTSGRANYNEQFF
.	.	TRBV29-1	TRBJ2-3	TGCAGCGTTGAGAGAGGCGGACCGCACAGAGACGCGTATTTT	CSVERGGPHRDAYF
.	.	TRBV24-1	TRBJ2-1	TGTGCCACCAGTGATTCCCGTTGGAACAATGAGCAGTTCTTC	CATSDSRWNNEQFF
.	TRBD2	TRBV6-2/TRBV6-3	TRBJ2-5	TGTGCCAGCAGTTACTCGTCCGGGAGGGGCGAGACCCAGTACTTC	CASSYSSGRGETQYF
.	.	TRBV7-3	TRBJ1-1	TGTGCCAGCAGCATCGGGCCAAACACTGAAGCTTTCTTT	CASSIGPNTEAFF
.	.	TRBV6-2/TRBV6-3	TRBJ2-1	TGTGCCAGCAGTTACCCCGTCGGGGCCGTGGGATTTCCGTTCTTC	CASSYPVGAVGFPFF
once	TRBD2	TRBV5-6	TRBJ2-3	TGTGCCAGCAGCTTGACTCCCCTAGCGGGCCGAACAGATACGCAGTATTTT	CASSLTPLAGRTDTQYF
once	TRBD1	TRBV29-1	TRBJ1-1	TGCAGCGCCCCGGACAGGGGGAACACTGAAGCTTTCTTT	CSAPDRGNTEAFF
.	.	TRBV10-1	TRBJ2-6	TGCGCCAGCAGTGAGAAGTTGGGGGTTGGGGCCAACGTCCTGACTTTC	CASSEKLGVGANVLTF
.	.	TRBV12-3/TRBV12-4	TRBJ1-5	TGTGCCAGCACCCCAGGGCAGTTCAATCAGCCCCAGCATTTT	CASTPGQFNQPQHF
.	.	TRBV6-5	TRBJ2-5	TGTGCCAGCGGTTATGCGGTTAGGGGGATGGGGGAGACCCAGTACTTC	CASGYAVRGMGETQYF
few	TRBD2	TRBV27	TRBJ2-5	TGTGCCAGCAGTCCGTATATCCTACTAGCGGTCCAAGAGACCCAGTACTTC	CASSPYILLAVQETQYF
.	.	TRBV28	TRBJ2-5	TGTGCCAGCATTGGAGGGGGCGGAGAGAAGACCCAGTACTTC	CASIGGGGEKTQYF
.	.	TRBV12-3/TRBV12-4	TRBJ2-7	TGTGCCAGCAGTTTAGGAGCGGATGAGCAGTACTTC	CASSLGADEQYF
.	.	TRBV20-1	TRBJ1-2	TGCAGTGCTAGAGGGAGAGGCGATGGCTACACCTTC	CSARGRGDGYTF
.	.	TRBV24-1	TRBJ2-1	TGTGCCACCAGTGAAACGAAGGGCGGCCACAATGAGCAGTTCTTC	CATSETKGGHNEQFF
few	.	TRBV27	TRBJ2-4	TGTGCCAGCAGTTCCGAGGGTTTAGCCAAAAACATTCAGTACTTC	CASSSEGLAKNIQYF
.	TRBD1	TRBV6-5	TRBJ1-2	TGTGCCAGCAGTTCCGACAGGGTCGGCGGCTACACCTTC	CASSSDRVGGYTF
many	.	TRBV29-1	TRBJ2-5	TGCAGCGTTGAAGGCAGGGTACAAGAGACCCAGTACTTC	CSVEGRVQETQYF
.	.	TRBV20-1	TRBJ1-1	TGCAGTGCTAGAGGCAACACAGGGTCGACTGAAGCTTTCTTT	CSARGNTGSTEAFF
.	.	TRBV7-9	TRBJ1-2	TGTGCCAGCAGCTTATTGGGTCAGGACGGTGGCTACACCTTC	CASSLLGQDGGYTF
.	.	TRBV20-1	TRBJ2-4	TGCAGTGCTAGACAGGGCAAAAACATTCAGTACTTC	CSARQGKNIQYF
.	.	TRBV27	TRBJ2-3	TGTGCCAGCAGCCGGGGCGGGAATAGGCACAGATACGCGTATTTT	CASSRGGNRHRYAYF
.	TRBD2	TRBV3-1	TRBJ2-3	TGTGCCAGCAGCCAACGGGACCTAGCGGGAGGGCCCTCTAGGTACGCGTATTTT	CASSQRDLAGGPSRYAYF
.	TRBD1	TRBV10-3	TRBJ2-3	TGTGCCAGCAGCGCCACAGGGGACGGCACAGATACGCAGTATTTT	CASSATGDGTDTQYF
once	TRBD2	TRBV29-1	TRBJ2-3	TGCAGCGTGGACGCCGGGACTAGCGGGAGGACAGATACGCAGTATTTT	CSVDAGTSGRTDTQYF
.	.	TRBV6-1	TRBJ2-4	TGTGCCAGCACCCCGGGGGCTAGAAACATTCAGTACTTC	CASTPGARNIQYF
.	TRBD1	TRBV10-3	TRBJ2-5	TGTGCCATCAGGACAGGGGGGGCGGAGACCCAGTACTTC	CAIRTGGAETQYF
.	TRBD2	TRBV20-1	TRBJ2-3	TGCAGTGCTAGAGATCAGGGCGGGAGCGGCACAGATACGCAGTATTTT	CSARDQGGSGTDTQYF
.	TRBD1	TRBV27	TRBJ2-3	TGTGCCAGCAGTCCGACAGGGGGAGGGCACAGATACGCGTATTTT	CASSPTGGGHRYAYF
.	.	TRBV7-9	TRBJ1-4	TGTGCCAGCTCGACCGGGTTTCGGGAAAAACTGTTTTTT	CASSTGFREKLFF
few	.	TRBV4-1	TRBJ2-6	TGCGCCAGCAGCCAAGATGTGGCGGCCACCGAGGCCAACGTCCTGACTTTC	CASSQDVAATEANVLTF
few	.	TRBV5-1	TRBJ1-2	TGCGCCAGCAGCTCCACGTCAGGGGATTATGGCTACACCTTC	CASSSTSGDYGYTF
.	.	TRBV29-1	TRBJ1-1	TGCGGCGTTCGGGGCGAAGGAGGGGGCACTGAAGCTTTCTTT	CGVRGEGGGTEAFF